A selection of T cell receptor beta chains follows, all from one sample in a study of blood T cell repertoires in COVID-19. Here immunoSEQ multiplex PCR was the method, and the copy in TCRdb shows in-frame clones only, minus some. The data show 110,000 or so clones, roughly 80% seen once. Sequences were obtained from peripheral blood. These TCRs come from a man aged 45 to 65 with acute or convalescent COVID-19. Both conserved end residues are part of each CDR3. Each record gives: CDR3 protein, CDR3 DNA, J gene, clone size, D gene, V gene. The D gene is left open where the match is weak. Only part of the rows carry a size: once, few, many, or a class if the clone is expanded.

cdr3_aa: CASSPPTAQPTDTQYF; cdr3_nt: TGTGCCAGCAGCCCTCCGACAGCCCAGCCGACAGATACGCAGTATTTT; j_call: TRBJ2-3; clone_size: NA; d_call: NA; v_call: TRBV7-2
cdr3_aa: CASSLGQTPDYGYTF; cdr3_nt: TGTGCCAGCAGCTTGGGACAAACGCCGGACTATGGCTACACCTTC; j_call: TRBJ1-2; clone_size: NA; d_call: NA; v_call: TRBV5-6
cdr3_aa: CASTRQGLDTDTQYF; cdr3_nt: TGTGCCAGCACCCGTCAGGGACTAGATACAGATACGCAGTATTTT; j_call: TRBJ2-3; clone_size: NA; d_call: TRBD2; v_call: TRBV9
cdr3_aa: CASWGLTGDGYTF; cdr3_nt: TGTGCCAGCTGGGGTTTAACAGGGGACGGCTACACCTTC; j_call: TRBJ1-2; clone_size: NA; d_call: TRBD1; v_call: TRBV6-5
cdr3_aa: CASSSGQLSLTANYGYTF; cdr3_nt: TGTGCCAGCAGCTCCGGACAGCTTAGTCTGACAGCTAACTATGGCTACACCTTC; j_call: TRBJ1-2; clone_size: NA; d_call: NA; v_call: TRBV5-4
cdr3_aa: CASSSRQNTEAFF; cdr3_nt: TGTGCCAGCAGTTCTCGACAGAACACTGAAGCTTTCTTT; j_call: TRBJ1-1; clone_size: NA; d_call: NA; v_call: TRBV12-3/TRBV12-4
cdr3_aa: CASISGGTEAFF; cdr3_nt: TGTGCCAGCATCTCCGGGGGCACTGAAGCTTTCTTT; j_call: TRBJ1-1; clone_size: NA; d_call: NA; v_call: TRBV6-6
cdr3_aa: CASSIRGSTGPGVQPQHF; cdr3_nt: TGTGCCAGTAGTATACGAGGATCCACGGGACCAGGGGTTCAGCCCCAGCATTTT; j_call: TRBJ1-5; clone_size: NA; d_call: NA; v_call: TRBV19
cdr3_aa: CASRPRTGGRETQYF; cdr3_nt: TGTGCCAGCAGACCCAGGACAGGGGGGAGGGAGACCCAGTACTTC; j_call: TRBJ2-5; clone_size: NA; d_call: TRBD1; v_call: TRBV2
cdr3_aa: CASSNYENTEAFF; cdr3_nt: TGTGCCAGCAGCAACTACGAGAACACTGAAGCTTTCTTT; j_call: TRBJ1-1; clone_size: few; d_call: NA; v_call: TRBV21-1
cdr3_aa: CASSRDRTYGYTF; cdr3_nt: TGTGCCAGCAGTCGGGACAGAACCTATGGCTACACCTTC; j_call: TRBJ1-2; clone_size: NA; d_call: TRBD1; v_call: TRBV6-5
cdr3_aa: CASSLVGGLVHNSPLHF; cdr3_nt: TGTGCCAGCAGCTTAGTGGGGGGGTTAGTCCATAATTCACCCCTCCACTTT; j_call: TRBJ1-6; clone_size: once; d_call: NA; v_call: TRBV7-8
cdr3_aa: CATSRTSREGYTF; cdr3_nt: TGTGCCACCAGCAGGACGAGCCGGGAAGGCTACACCTTC; j_call: TRBJ1-2; clone_size: NA; d_call: NA; v_call: TRBV15
cdr3_aa: CASSVGGDPTGAEQYF; cdr3_nt: TGTGCCAGCAGCGTAGGGGGGGATCCCACAGGGGCCGAGCAGTACTTC; j_call: TRBJ2-7; clone_size: NA; d_call: NA; v_call: TRBV9
cdr3_aa: CASSLARNTDTQYF; cdr3_nt: TGTGCCAGCAGCTTGGCCAGGAATACAGATACGCAGTATTTT; j_call: TRBJ2-3; clone_size: NA; d_call: NA; v_call: TRBV5-4
cdr3_aa: CASSLTTGLSGYTF; cdr3_nt: TGCGCCAGCAGCTTGACAACAGGGTTAAGTGGCTACACCTTC; j_call: TRBJ1-2; clone_size: NA; d_call: NA; v_call: TRBV5-1
cdr3_aa: CASSSGTAGEQYF; cdr3_nt: TGTGCCAGCAGCTCCGGGACAGCGGGCGAGCAGTACTTC; j_call: TRBJ2-7; clone_size: NA; d_call: NA; v_call: TRBV5-4
cdr3_aa: CASSLLAQETQYF; cdr3_nt: TGTGCCAGCAGCTTATTAGCTCAAGAGACCCAGTACTTC; j_call: TRBJ2-5; clone_size: NA; d_call: NA; v_call: TRBV7-3
cdr3_aa: CASSGGLLAGLDTQYF; cdr3_nt: TGTGCCAGCAGTGGGGGTCTCCTAGCGGGCCTTGATACGCAGTATTTT; j_call: TRBJ2-3; clone_size: NA; d_call: TRBD2; v_call: TRBV6-1
cdr3_aa: CASSFRPGGNQPQHF; cdr3_nt: TGCGCCAGCAGCTTCCGCCCGGGAGGCAATCAGCCCCAGCATTTT; j_call: TRBJ1-5; clone_size: NA; d_call: NA; v_call: TRBV5-1
cdr3_aa: CASSQGGGGNQPQHF; cdr3_nt: TGCGCCAGCAGCCAAGGGGGGGGCGGCAATCAGCCCCAGCATTTT; j_call: TRBJ1-5; clone_size: NA; d_call: NA; v_call: TRBV4-1
cdr3_aa: CASSGAGSPYGYTF; cdr3_nt: TGTGCCAGCAGCGGCGCCGGGAGTCCCTATGGCTACACCTTC; j_call: TRBJ1-2; clone_size: NA; d_call: NA; v_call: TRBV5-6
cdr3_aa: CASRGTGVLGEKLFF; cdr3_nt: TGTGCCAGCAGAGGGACAGGGGTTCTCGGTGAAAAACTGTTTTTT; j_call: TRBJ1-4; clone_size: NA; d_call: TRBD1; v_call: TRBV6-5
cdr3_aa: CASSLRDRGAGELFF; cdr3_nt: TGTGCCAGCAGCTTAAGGGACAGGGGGGCCGGGGAGCTGTTTTTT; j_call: TRBJ2-2; clone_size: NA; d_call: TRBD1; v_call: TRBV7-8
cdr3_aa: CASSYISHNSPLHF; cdr3_nt: TGTGCCAGCAGTTACATTAGTCATAATTCACCCCTCCACTTT; j_call: TRBJ1-6; clone_size: few; d_call: NA; v_call: TRBV6-2/TRBV6-3
cdr3_aa: CASSRDRGNSGDIQYF; cdr3_nt: TGTGCCAGCAGCCGCGACAGGGGAAACTCGGGGGACATTCAGTACTTC; j_call: TRBJ2-4; clone_size: NA; d_call: TRBD1; v_call: TRBV5-5
cdr3_aa: CASSRGGPAEAFF; cdr3_nt: TGTGCCAGCAGTCGGGGGGGGCCAGCGGAAGCTTTCTTT; j_call: TRBJ1-1; clone_size: NA; d_call: NA; v_call: TRBV7-8
cdr3_aa: CASSEAGRKNGYTF; cdr3_nt: TGTGCCAGCAGTGAAGCGGGGAGAAAAAATGGCTACACCTTC; j_call: TRBJ1-2; clone_size: NA; d_call: NA; v_call: TRBV6-1
cdr3_aa: CASSPRFDSEAFF; cdr3_nt: TGTGCCAGCAGCCCCCGTTTCGACAGCGAAGCTTTCTTT; j_call: TRBJ1-1; clone_size: few; d_call: NA; v_call: TRBV3-1/TRBV3-2
cdr3_aa: CSVDRYRDNEQFF; cdr3_nt: TGCAGCGTGGACAGGTATCGGGACAATGAGCAGTTCTTC; j_call: TRBJ2-1; clone_size: once; d_call: TRBD1; v_call: TRBV29-1
cdr3_aa: CASSLRGGFYVEQFF; cdr3_nt: TGTGCCAGCAGCCTCAGGGGTGGTTTCTACGTTGAGCAGTTCTTC; j_call: TRBJ2-1; clone_size: NA; d_call: NA; v_call: TRBV6-5
cdr3_aa: CASSLTGGGYNSPLHF; cdr3_nt: TGTGCCAGCAGCTTGACAGGGGGCGGCTATAATTCACCCCTCCACTTT; j_call: TRBJ1-6; clone_size: once; d_call: TRBD1; v_call: TRBV5-4
cdr3_aa: CASSTPGLDKPPLHF; cdr3_nt: TGTGCCAGTAGTACACCGGGATTAGATAAACCACCCCTCCACTTT; j_call: TRBJ1-6; clone_size: NA; d_call: NA; v_call: TRBV19
cdr3_aa: CASSSGTGAFF; cdr3_nt: TGTGCCAGCAGCTCCGGGACAGGGGCTTTCTTT; j_call: TRBJ1-1; clone_size: NA; d_call: TRBD1; v_call: TRBV7-8
cdr3_aa: CASSDQGVNYGYTF; cdr3_nt: TGTGCCAGCAGTGATCAGGGGGTGAACTATGGCTACACCTTC; j_call: TRBJ1-2; clone_size: NA; d_call: TRBD1; v_call: TRBV2